The 27 T cell receptor beta chains reported below all come from one sample, sequenced in a study of breast tumors, draining lymph nodes, adjacent tissues. Breast cancer patients provided tissue from their axillary draining lymph nodes. TCRdb called the multiplex PCR reads again in MiXCR, with one record for every CDR3 protein. The table includes about 130,000 distinct CDR3 sequences, around 22% detected once. The specimen sequenced was axillary lymph node tissue. The receptors stem from a female donor with breast cancer. Some clones in this sample may be carry-over from other donors' samples.

In its sample, this clonotype was seen many times. The chain is built from TRBV5-1 and TRBJ2-3; D gene ambiguous. Trimming took 4 bases from V and 6 from J, leaving 9 bases between them. Germline values: CDR1 SGHRS, CDR2 YFSETQ. CDR3 length equals 12 residues. The CDR3 here is CASSTTCDTQYF. DNA of the CDR3: TGCGCCAGCAGCACCACCTGCGATACGCAGTATTTT.

The chain joins TRBV3-1 to TRBJ2-1, with TRBD2 matching 8 bases. CDR3 length equals 15 residues. Germline lookup yields CDR1 LGHDT and CDR2 YNNKEL (reference sequence). V lost 5 bases to trimming and J lost 9 bases; unmatched junction nucleotides: 12. CDR3 coding DNA: TGTGCCAGCAGCTATACCGGGACTAGTGGGAGTGAGCAGTTCTTC. Translated, it gives CASSYTGTSGSEQFF.

The CDR3 nucleotides read TGTGCCAGCAGCTTGGAGGGTAGCGGAGCCTACGAGCAGTACTTC. This translates into CASSLEGSGAYEQYF. The chain recombines TRBV5-6 with TRBJ2-7; TRBD2 is a possible D gene (6 bases). Germline V gene lookup returns CDR1 SGHDT and CDR2 YYEEEE. Trimming removed 0 bases from V and 2 bases from J, with 12 bases in between. The CDR3 runs to 15 residues.

This clonotype was picked up many times. V is TRBV14 and J is TRBJ2-7, with 7 bases that match TRBD2. The CDR3 runs to 17 residues. CDR1 and CDR2 (germline): SGHDN, FVKESK. Germline trimming cut 2 bases from V and 0 bases from J; bases unmatched to any gene: 10. The DNA of the CDR3 is TGTGCCAGCAGCCAAACGGGTAGCGGGTTCCCCTCCTACGAGCAGTACTTC. Translated: CASSQTGSGFPSYEQYF.

This clonotype was observed many times. The chain uses TRBV7-2 and TRBJ1-3; D gene uncertain. Germline CDR1 SGHTA, CDR2 FQGNSA. The CDR3 length is 14 residues. V was shortened by 5 bases and J by 0 bases, with 8 bases between the two germline ends. The CDR3 nucleotides read TGTGCCAGCAGCCGTGAAGTCTCTGGAAACACCATATATTTT. Protein product: CASSREVSGNTIYF.

The gene calls are TRBV10-1 and TRBJ2-5, with 9 bases fitting TRBD1. The CDR3 is 16 residues long. Germline V gives CDR1 WNHNN, CDR2 SYGVQD (reference sequence). The junction had 13 bases not matched to a gene; V was cut back by 2 bases and J by 9 bases. CDR3 sequence reads: CASSETDRGFRGAQYF. As DNA, the CDR3 is TGCGCCAGCAGTGAGACGGACAGGGGCTTCAGGGGGGCCCAGTACTTC.

At least ten counts were recorded for this clonotype. V is TRBV4-2 and J is TRBJ2-7, with D maybe TRBD2 (5 bases). The CDR3 runs 18 residues. CDR1 is LGHNA, CDR2 YNFKEQ, per germline. V lost 0 bases and J lost 4, with 22 bases in between. CDR3 bases: TGTGCCAGCAGCCAAGATGCCCAAAACAGACTAACGCCTTACGAGCAGTACTTC. This codes for CASSQDAQNRLTPYEQYF.

The V and J genes are TRBV19 and TRBJ2-1, with a tentative D call TRBD2 (6 bases). The CDR3 is 14 residues long. CDR1 is LNHDA, CDR2 SQIVND, per germline (reference sequence). Deletions cut 1 base from V and 7 bases from J, with 11 bases between. CDR3 in amino acids: CASSIGQAGNEQFF. The CDR3, as DNA: TGTGCCAGTAGTATAGGGCAGGCGGGGAATGAGCAGTTCTTC.

This clonotype was detected ten times or more. V and J are TRBV27 and TRBJ2-3; 8 bases agree with TRBD1. Germline CDR1 reads MNHEY; CDR2 reads SMNVEV (reference sequence). V dropped 6 bases and J dropped 1; count of bases not matched to a gene: 3. The CDR3 length is 14 residues. CDR3 residues: CASSLDRGTDTQYF. The CDR3 DNA is TGTGCCAGCAGCCTGGACAGGGGCACAGATACGCAGTATTTT.

This clonotype was counted at least ten times. The gene calls are TRBV24-1 and TRBJ2-7, with 10 positions matching TRBD1. Looked up from germline, CDR1 is KGHDR and CDR2 is SFDVKD. The length of the CDR3 is 13 residues. V dropped 4 bases and J dropped 6; count of bases not matched to a gene: 2. CDR3 sequence: CATSETGGVEQYF. The CDR3 DNA reads TGTGCCACCAGTGAGACAGGGGGCGTCGAGCAGTACTTC.

Comment on this clonotype: A much larger clone differs by one base, so this may be a read error. The chain carries TRBV19 and TRBJ2-7; tentatively, D is TRBD1 (6 bases). This CDR3 contains 15 residues. Per the germline V gene, CDR1 is LNHDA and CDR2 is SQIVND (reference sequence). Trimming left V 8 bases short and J 1 base short, with 18 bases between. The CDR3 sequence: CASGKQGSWSYEQYF. CDR3 nucleotide sequence: TGTGCCAGTGGTAAACAGGGTAGTTGGTCCTACGAGCAGTACTTC.

The table lists this clonotype with many counts. The CDR3 nucleotides read TGTGCCAGCAGCCCAGGTGGTTCCACCTACGAGCAGTACTTC. This codes for CASSPGGSTYEQYF. The rearrangement uses TRBV11-3 and TRBJ2-7, with unresolved D. The CDR3 is 14 residues long. The V gene lost 5 bases and the J gene lost 2 bases, with 13 bases spanning the gap. Per germline, CDR1 SGHNT and CDR2 YENEEA.

This clonotype was counted ten times or more. This chain joins TRBV7-2 and TRBJ2-7; D gene unclear. V lost 1 base, J lost 0 bases, and 10 bases lay in between. Germline loops: CDR1 SGHTA, CDR2 FQGNSA. The CDR3 sequence is 15 residues long. The CDR3 loop is CASSLVGPNSYEQYF. CDR3 nucleotides: TGTGCCAGCAGCTTAGTTGGTCCTAACTCCTACGAGCAGTACTTC. The entire variable domain, with the rest obtained from reference TRBV7-2 and TRBJ2-7, is as follows: GAGVSQSPSNKVTEKGKDVELRCDPISGHTALYWYRQSLGQGLEFLIYFQGNSAPDKSGLPSDRFSAERTGGSVSTLTIQRTQQEDSAVYLCASSLVGPNSYEQYFGPGTRLTVT.

This clonotype occurred many times. The chain combines TRBV7-9 with TRBJ2-3; D not resolved. The V and J ends lost 4 bases and 2 bases respectively, with 7 bases between them. The CDR3 has 13 residues. Germline V CDR1 and CDR2: SEHNR, FQNEAQ (reference sequence). The CDR3 DNA sequence: TGTGCCAGCAGCTACCAGCCCACAGATACGCAGTATTTT. Translated: CASSYQPTDTQYF. The complete variable domain, with remaining parts taken from reference TRBV7-9 and TRBJ2-3, reads DTGVSQNPRHKITKRGQNVTFRCDPISEHNRLYWYRQTLGQGPEFLTYFQNEAQLEKSRLLSDRFSAERPKGSFSTLEIQRTEQGDSAMYLCASSYQPTDTQYFGPGTRLTVL.

This clonotype was picked up many times. The CDR3 sequence: CASSLGQENYPLHF. The CDR3, as DNA: TGCGCCAGCAGCCTAGGACAGGAAAACTATCCCCTCCACTTT. The V call is TRBV5-1, the J call TRBJ1-6, with 7 bases that match TRBD1. V gave up 4 bases and J gave up 13 bases; unmatched junction bases: 11. The CDR3 is 14 residues long. Germline assignment: CDR1 SGHRS and CDR2 YFSETQ.

There are a few counts of this clonotype. V gene TRBV5-8 combines with J gene TRBJ2-1; no definite D call. Between the trimmed V and J ends, which lost 1 base and 0 bases, there was a span of 8 bases. The CDR3 totals 15 residues. Germline V CDR1 and CDR2: SGHTS, YDEGEE. The CDR3 protein is CASSLIGSSYNEQFF. The CDR3 region has the DNA TGTGCCAGCAGCTTGATCGGTAGCTCCTACAATGAGCAGTTCTTC.

This clonotype came up a few times. The V and J genes are TRBV3-1 and TRBJ2-1, with 8 bases fitting TRBD2. The CDR3 is 16 residues long. Germline V gene sequence: CDR1 LGHDT, CDR2 YNNKEL (reference sequence). The junction had 4 bases not matched to a gene; V was cut back by 1 base and J by 2 bases. This CDR3 is CASSQAVLAAYNEQFF. As DNA, the CDR3 is TGTGCCAGCAGCCAAGCGGTACTAGCGGCCTACAATGAGCAGTTCTTC.

This clonotype has ten or more counts. The chain joins TRBV7-9 to TRBJ2-7; D is ambiguous. The germline CDR1 and CDR2 sequences are SEHNR and FQNEAQ (reference sequence). The CDR3 is made up of 12 amino acids. V lost 5 bases to trimming and J lost 6 bases, with 11 bases between them. The CDR3 spells CASSQQSSEQYF. CDR3 nucleotides: TGTGCCAGCAGCCAACAGTCTTCCGAGCAGTACTTC.

This clonotype was observed many times. This chain uses TRBV6-1 with TRBJ1-2; 8 positions match TRBD1. Germline V gene sequence: CDR1 MNHNS, CDR2 SASEGT. The V gene end was trimmed by 2 bases and the J gene end by 8 bases; junction bases not matched to a gene: 13. The CDR3 length is 16 residues. This CDR3 reads CASSESGYRQGRGYTF. As DNA, the CDR3 is TGTGCCAGCAGTGAATCTGGATACCGACAGGGGAGAGGCTACACCTTC.

In regard to this clonotype: Being one base from a much bigger clone, this may be a read error. The chain couples TRBV6-4 to TRBJ2-3, with TRBD1 as a possible D gene (6 bases). CDR1 and CDR2 from the germline V gene are MRHNA and SNTAGT. V was cut by 10 bases and J by 0 bases, with 11 bases left in between. The CDR3 is 13 residues long. CDR3 coding DNA: TGTGCCATCAGAGGACAGAGCACAGATACGCAGTATTTT. Residues: CAIRGQSTDTQYF.

This clonotype was found a few times. The rearrangement uses TRBV19 and TRBJ2-3, with 7 nucleotides matching TRBD2. The CDR3 is made up of 15 amino acids. The junction had 6 bases not matched to a gene; V was cut back by 3 bases and J by 3 bases. The germline V gene encodes CDR1 LNHDA and CDR2 SQIVND (reference sequence). In nucleotides, the CDR3 is TGTGCCAGTAGTATTGATAGCGGGCCGACAGATACGCAGTATTTT. This sequence encodes CASSIDSGPTDTQYF.

V usage is TRBV28 and J usage is TRBJ1-2; 8 bases match TRBD1. The trim removed 2 bases at V and 5 bases at J, leaving 4 bases unmatched. This CDR3 is 14 amino acids long. Germline V gene sequence: CDR1 MDHEN, CDR2 SYDVKM. The CDR3 nucleotides are TGTGCCAGCAGTTTAAATCACAGGGGGTATGGCTACACCTTC. Translation gives CASSLNHRGYGYTF.

This clonotype has only a few counts. The V and J genes are TRBV6-5 and TRBJ2-6; TRBD2 matches at 7 bases. Germline CDR1 MNHEY, CDR2 SVGAGI. CDR3 length: 17 amino acids. J gave up 3 bases and V 4 bases, and 9 bases lay outside the gene matches. CDR3 in DNA: TGTGCCAGCAGTTCCGTGATTGGGACTAATGGGGCCAACGTCCTGACTTTC. Translation: CASSSVIGTNGANVLTF.

Ten or more counts support this clonotype. The V and J genes are TRBV19 and TRBJ2-7; possibly TRBD1 for D (8 bases). Between the trimmed V and J ends, which lost 3 bases and 1 base, there was a span of 16 bases. In germline, CDR1 is LNHDA, CDR2 SQIVND (reference sequence). CDR3 length: 16 residues. The CDR3, as DNA: TGTGCCAGTAGTATGAGGGGAGGGACAGGTTCCTACGAGCAGTACTTC. This gives the protein CASSMRGGTGSYEQYF.

This clonotype was observed at least ten times. The V gene is TRBV7-9, the J gene TRBJ2-1; D gene ambiguous. Germline V gene sequence: CDR1 SEHNR, CDR2 FQNEAQ (reference sequence). V dropped 0 bases and J dropped 7 bases, with 7 bases sitting between them. The CDR3 runs to 13 residues. Written as DNA, the CDR3 is TGTGCCAGCAGCTTAGCCGGACGTAATGAGCAGTTCTTC. Its translation: CASSLAGRNEQFF.

This clonotype came up many times. The chain carries TRBV18 and TRBJ2-1; TRBD1 or TRBD2 may be the D gene (5 bases each). This CDR3 has 14 residues. The V end was cut by 1 base, the J end by 6 bases, with 10 bases between. Germline CDR1 reads KGHSH; CDR2 reads LQKENI. CDR3 DNA: TGTGCCAGCTCACCACGGGACGGCAGCAATGAGCAGTTCTTC. Its protein product is CASSPRDGSNEQFF.

This clonotype was seen many times. The chain has TRBV20-1 and TRBJ1-5; D is ambiguous. CDR1 is DFQATT, CDR2 SNEGSKA, per germline (reference sequence). This CDR3 has 13 amino acids. The germline V and J ends were trimmed by 6 bases and 6 bases, with 15 bases remaining between them. CDR3 region: CSAAEGVGQPQHF. In DNA, the CDR3 is TGCAGTGCCGCGGAGGGAGTGGGTCAGCCCCAGCATTTT.